This T cell receptor (beta chain) was sequenced during a study of shared clonotypes between healthy human individuals. As for the study in general: Donors had three CD4 naive, three CD4 memory, two CD8 naive and one CD8 memory plate apiece.

The table lists this clone with a count of one. Its antigen is as yet unknown. General study results and limits: Non-shared clonotypes had lower generation probabilities than clonotypes shared by all four sorted-subset donors.

Those who donated were healthy HIV-negative adults, with no recent acute infections or vaccinations reported. Assay execution proceeded at the deep level. Clones were read by immunoSEQ multiplex PCR, and TCRdb kept only the in-frame ones, dropping some. The sample shows over a million clones, 65% to 75% of them seen only once. The specimen was memory CD4+ T cells sorted from blood. Subset specified: CD45RA-negative fraction. This TCR came from a man aged 18 to 30 in good health.

The CDR3 sequence: CASSPIDSYNSPLHF. The CDR3 DNA reads as TGTGCCAGCAGTCCCATCGACTCCTATAATTCACCCCTCCACTTT. The chain carries TRBV28 and TRBJ1-6; D ambiguous. CDR1 and CDR2 from the germline V gene are MDHEN and SYDVKM. This CDR3 region has 15 residues. With 5 bases removed from V and 0 bases from J, the gap between germline ends came to 8 bases.